One sample yielded the 24 T cell receptor beta chains listed below, sequenced in a study of blood T cell repertoires in COVID-19. Sequencing used immunoSEQ multiplex PCR; TCRdb keeps in-frame clones, though not all of them. The table lists fewer than 350,000 clones, over 75% of them singletons. Sequencing was carried out using peripheral blood. The receptors derive from a man aged 18 to 30 with active or convalescent COVID-19.

V usage is TRBV7-6 and J usage is TRBJ1-4, with a weak D call TRBD1 (5 bases). V was clipped by 1 base and J by 7 bases, with 13 bases between them. The CDR3 extends over 15 amino acids. Germline lookup yields CDR1 SGHVS and CDR2 FNYEAQ. CDR3 residues: CASSLEAGGGEKLFF. The CDR3 DNA reads as TGTGCCAGCAGCTTAGAAGCGGGGGGTGGTGAAAAACTGTTTTTT.

The chain recombines TRBV7-9 with TRBJ1-5; D is uncertain. The CDR3 runs to 16 residues. The germline CDR1 and CDR2 sequences are SEHNR and FQNEAQ (reference sequence). Trimming took 1 base from V and 5 from J, leaving 15 bases between them. CDR3 DNA sequence: TGTGCCAGCAGCTTAGTGACTTCCGGGGAGGATCAGCCCCAGCATTTT. It yields the protein CASSLVTSGEDQPQHF. Complete variable domain (other parts from reference TRBV7-9 and TRBJ1-5): DTGVSQNPRHKITKRGQNVTFRCDPISEHNRLYWYRQTLGQGPEFLTYFQNEAQLEKSRLLSDRFSAERPKGSFSTLEIQRTEQGDSAMYLCASSLVTSGEDQPQHFGDGTRLSIL.

The CDR3, as DNA: TGCGCCAGCAGCTTGGCTGCAGGGGGAGGGAACACTGAAGCTTTCTTT. It encodes CASSLAAGGGNTEAFF. The chain employs TRBV5-1 and TRBJ1-1, with 7 bases that match TRBD1. This CDR3 contains 16 residues. With V trimmed by 0 bases and J by 1 base, 6 bases remained unmatched. Germline lookup yields CDR1 SGHRS and CDR2 YFSETQ.

Only a few counts were recorded for this clone. The rearrangement joins TRBV7-9 to TRBJ2-1; the D gene is possibly TRBD2 (5 bases). Trimming stripped 8 bases from V and 12 bases from J, with 11 bases between. The V gene's germline CDR1 is SEHNR and CDR2 FQNEAQ (reference sequence). CDR3 size: 10 residues. The CDR3: CASEGSGQFF. CDR3 bases: TGTGCCAGCGAGGGATCCGGGCAGTTCTTC.

The chain uses TRBV5-4 and TRBJ1-2, with D tentatively TRBD1 (5 bases). Per the germline V gene, CDR1 is SGHNT and CDR2 is YYREEE (reference sequence). There are 15 residues in the CDR3. V was shortened by 2 bases and J by 7 bases, with 18 bases between the two germline ends. CDR3 amino acids: CASSFGVETDIGYTF. CDR3 in DNA: TGTGCCAGCAGCTTTGGTGTGGAGACAGACATTGGCTACACCTTC.

This rearrangement joins TRBV7-2 to TRBJ2-3; D is perhaps TRBD2 (5 bases). Per germline, CDR1 SGHTA and CDR2 FQGNSA. This CDR3 spans 14 amino acids. Trimming pared 1 base from V and 1 base from J, leaving 6 bases between. The DNA for the CDR3 is TGTGCCAGCAGCTTAGTCGGGGGCACAGATACGCAGTATTTT. Residues: CASSLVGGTDTQYF.

The rearrangement joins TRBV14 to TRBJ1-3; D remains ambiguous. The V end was cut by 3 bases, the J end by 4 bases, with 7 bases between. This CDR3 comprises 13 residues. The V gene's germline CDR1 is SGHDN and CDR2 FVKESK. The CDR3 region is CASSQSLGNTIYF. In DNA form, the CDR3 reads TGTGCCAGCAGCCAGTCCTTGGGAAACACCATATATTTT. Variable domain in full (rest from reference TRBV14 and TRBJ1-3): EAGVTQFPSHSVIEKGQTVTLRCDPISGHDNLYWYRRVMGKEIKFLLHFVKESKQDESGMPNNRFLAERTGGTYSTLKVQPAELEDSGVYFCASSQSLGNTIYFGEGSWLTVV.

The chain has TRBV5-6 and TRBJ1-5; TRBD1 matches 7 bases. The junction had 7 bases not matched to a gene; V was cut back by 4 bases and J by 0 bases. The CDR3 loop spans 16 amino acids. Per germline, CDR1 SGHDT and CDR2 YYEEEE. The CDR3: CASSPSGQFSNQPQHF. The CDR3 DNA reads TGTGCCAGCAGCCCTTCGGGACAGTTTAGCAATCAGCCCCAGCATTTT.

This clone came up once. This chain joins TRBV10-2 and TRBJ1-5, with D perhaps matching TRBD1 (5 bases). V lost 6 bases and J lost 2, with 17 bases in between. The CDR3 has 16 residues. CDR1 and CDR2 from the germline V gene are WSHSY and SAAADI. The DNA of the CDR3 is TGCGCCAGCAGCGCCTACCCCCCCAGGGGCAATCAGCCCCAGCATTTT. This encodes CASSAYPPRGNQPQHF.

This chain uses TRBV6-5 with TRBJ2-5, with D unresolved. The germline V gene has CDR1 MNHEY and CDR2 SVGAGI. V was pared by 2 bases and J by 5 bases, with 6 bases between. The CDR3 extends over 12 amino acids. The CDR3 is CASSYTGETQYF. DNA for the CDR3: TGTGCCAGCAGTTACACCGGGGAGACCCAGTACTTC.

The rearrangement joins TRBV7-8 to TRBJ1-2; no firm D call. Trimming cost V 2 bases and J 8 bases, with 9 bases left between them. Germline lookup yields CDR1 SGHVS and CDR2 FQNEAQ. The CDR3 has 12 amino acids. The CDR3 DNA reads TGTGCCAGCAGCTTACTGGGCGACGGCTACACCTTC. This gives the protein CASSLLGDGYTF.

This rearrangement joins TRBV10-2 to TRBJ2-1, with 10 bases aligning to TRBD1. Germline V gene data show CDR1 as WSHSY and CDR2 as SAAADI. V shed 5 bases and J 5 bases; nucleotides not matched to a gene: 3. This CDR3 has 14 residues. The CDR3 DNA follows: TGCGCCAGCAGTTTGGGGACAGGGGACAATGAGCAGTTCTTC. As protein: CASSLGTGDNEQFF.

This clone was picked up one time. The V gene is TRBV5-1, the J gene TRBJ1-6; 10 bases agree with TRBD1. The germline V gene encodes CDR1 SGHRS and CDR2 YFSETQ. The V gene end was trimmed by 4 bases and the J gene end by 6 bases; junction bases not matched to a gene: 4. This CDR3 region has 15 residues. This CDR3 is CASSTDRGVNSPLHF. In DNA, the CDR3 is TGCGCCAGCAGCACGGACAGGGGGGTTAATTCACCCCTCCACTTT. The variable domain in full, completed from reference TRBV5-1 and TRBJ1-6, reads KAGVTQTPRYLIKTRGQQVTLSCSPISGHRSVSWYQQTPGQGLQFLFEYFSETQRNKGNFPGRFSGRQFSNSRSEMNVSTLELGDSALYLCASSTDRGVNSPLHFGNGTRLTVT.

This sequence joins TRBV5-1 and TRBJ1-2; tentative D call: TRBD1 (6 bases). The CDR3 has 13 residues. CDR1 and CDR2 from the germline V gene are SGHRS and YFSETQ. V lost 4 bases, J lost 6 bases, and 13 bases lay in between. CDR3 nucleotide sequence: TGCGCCAGCAGCCCGGATGGGGGCGATGGCTACACCTTC. Translated: CASSPDGGDGYTF.

The CDR3, as DNA: TGTGCCAGTAGTCCTCGGCGGGGGCATTACAATGAGCAGTTCTTC. The encoded protein is CASSPRRGHYNEQFF. The chain is built from TRBV19 and TRBJ2-1; D might be TRBD2 (7 bases). CDR1 LNHDA and CDR2 SQIVND come from the germline V gene (reference sequence). The CDR3 has 15 amino acids. Trimming took 5 bases from V and 4 from J, leaving 15 bases between them.

The rearrangement uses TRBV15 and TRBJ2-4; D unresolved. Germline V CDR1 and CDR2: LNHNV, YYDKDF (reference sequence). This CDR3 is 16 amino acids long. With 1 base removed from V and 1 base from J, the gap between germline ends came to 11 bases. The CDR3 region has the DNA TGTGCCACCAGCAGAGGAGGTGGTTTCGCCAAAAACATTCAGTACTTC. Amino acids: CATSRGGGFAKNIQYF.

This rearrangement joins TRBV20-1 to TRBJ2-3; TRBD2 might be the D (6 bases). Trimming left V 6 bases short and J 10 bases short, with 8 bases between. The CDR3 runs to 9 residues. Germline CDR1 reads DFQATT; CDR2 reads SNEGSKA (reference sequence). The CDR3 spells CSAGTPQYF. Written as DNA, the CDR3 is TGCAGTGCAGGGACTCCGCAGTATTTT.

The CDR3 loop reads CASSSQGVTNEKLFF. CDR3 bases: TGTGCCAGCAGCTCACAGGGGGTTACTAATGAAAAACTGTTTTTT. The chain joins TRBV7-2 to TRBJ1-4, with 8 nucleotides matching TRBD1. Germline trimming cut 4 bases from V and 2 bases from J; bases unmatched to any gene: 3. Germline V CDR1 and CDR2: SGHTA, FQGNSA. The CDR3 spans 15 residues.

V usage is TRBV10-2 and J usage is TRBJ2-1, with 10 bases fitting TRBD1. This CDR3 is 15 amino acids long. V lost 8 bases, J lost 5 bases, and 9 bases stayed unmatched. Looked up from germline, CDR1 is WSHSY and CDR2 is SAAADI. The CDR3 region has the DNA TGCGCCAGCGGGCTCCGGGACAGGGGCAACAATGAGCAGTTCTTC. The encoded protein is CASGLRDRGNNEQFF.

This chain connects TRBV9 to TRBJ1-4, with a tentative D call TRBD1 (5 bases). Trimming removed 0 bases from V and 6 bases from J, with 6 bases in between. Germline-derived CDR1 and CDR2 are SGDLS and YYNGEE. This CDR3 region has 13 residues. The CDR3 region is CASSVGGHEKLFF. CDR3 coding DNA: TGTGCCAGCAGCGTAGGGGGCCATGAAAAACTGTTTTTT.

The chain uses TRBV4-3 and TRBJ1-6, with 10 bases that match TRBD1. The CDR3 sequence is 14 residues long. CDR1 is LGHNA and CDR2 is YSLEER in the germline V gene. V was pared by 1 base and J by 10 bases, with 1 base of the junction left unmatched. CDR3 DNA: TGCGCCAGCAGCCAAGGGACAGGGGGATCACCCCTCCACTTT. Residues: CASSQGTGGSPLHF.

This clone appeared a few times. This chain links TRBV7-9 with TRBJ2-7; D is possibly TRBD2 (6 bases). Germline values: CDR1 SEHNR, CDR2 FQNEAQ (reference sequence). CDR3 length: 14 residues. V shed 3 bases and J shed 2 bases, with 11 bases lying between them. The CDR3 bases are TGTGCCAGCAGCTTCGCGGGAATGACCTACGAGCAGTACTTC. Its translation: CASSFAGMTYEQYF.

The V and J genes are TRBV9 and TRBJ2-7; 9 bases are shared with TRBD2. The CDR3 is 15 amino acids. Germline CDR1 and CDR2: SGDLS and YYNGEE. With V trimmed by 2 bases and J by 0 bases, 3 bases remained unmatched. This CDR3 reads CASSVSSGASYEQYF. The CDR3 DNA follows: TGTGCCAGCAGCGTTTCTAGCGGGGCCTCCTACGAGCAGTACTTC.

The chain is built from TRBV7-2 and TRBJ2-7, with 7 bases matching TRBD1. Germline loops: CDR1 SGHTA, CDR2 FQGNSA. The CDR3 consists of 14 residues. V was pared by 5 bases and J by 4 bases, with 8 bases of the junction left unmatched. The CDR3 reads CASSVRQGWYEQYF. In DNA, the CDR3 is TGTGCCAGCAGCGTGCGACAGGGTTGGTACGAGCAGTACTTC.